Below, 7 T cell receptor beta chains from the same sample are listed, as sequenced in a study of T cell repertoires in ileal Crohn's disease. Repertoires were generated with immunoSEQ multiplex PCR, while TCRdb's copy carries only in-frame clones and drops some. The repertoire holds about 16,000 clones, with about 75% as singletons. The sample consisted of ileal tissue. These receptors all come from an adult with Crohn's disease.

This clone was seen more than once but under ten times. The chain links TRBV28 to TRBJ1-2; tentative D call: TRBD1 (6 bases). This CDR3 contains 14 residues. Germline CDR1 MDHEN, CDR2 SYDVKM. V gave up 3 bases and J gave up 4 bases, with 12 bases separating them. CDR3 sequence: CASSLGHQLYGYTF. CDR3 DNA: TGTGCCAGCAGTTTGGGACACCAACTCTATGGCTACACCTTC.

The chain recombines TRBV5-1 with TRBJ1-5; weak D call: TRBD1 (5 bases). CDR3 length: 14 amino acids. The germline V gene encodes CDR1 SGHRS and CDR2 YFSETQ. V lost 2 bases, J lost 2 bases, and 8 bases lay in between. The CDR3 reads CASSLSGGNQPQHF. The CDR3 DNA sequence: TGCGCCAGCAGCTTATCGGGGGGCAATCAGCCCCAGCATTTT.

The chain couples TRBV28 to TRBJ1-1, with D maybe TRBD1 (6 bases). Germline assignment: CDR1 MDHEN and CDR2 SYDVKM. This CDR3 spans 13 amino acids. V lost 5 bases, J lost 12 bases, and 19 bases lay in between. CDR3 loop: CASSPRSQGFPFF. Here the CDR3 DNA reads TGTGCCAGCAGTCCTAGGTCACAGGGATTCCCTTTCTTT.

The chain uses TRBV7-2 and TRBJ1-1; TRBD1 matches 10 bases. The CDR3 contains 16 residues. The V gene's germline CDR1 is SGHTA and CDR2 FQGNSA. V trimming: 1 base; J trimming: 5 bases; junction bases outside the gene matches: 7. CDR3 in amino acids: CASSLVGTGAKTEAFF. The CDR3 DNA sequence: TGTGCCAGCAGCTTAGTGGGGACAGGGGCTAAGACTGAAGCTTTCTTT.

By frequency in the sample, this clone is medium-sized. The chain recombines TRBV7-5 with TRBJ1-3; the DNA was not compared with TRBD1, the D call given in the table. TRBV7-5 has pseudogene status. The CDR3 runs to 16 residues. The CDR3, as DNA: TGTGCCAGAAGCCCGGGACAGATCCCTCCTGGAAACACCATATATTTT. This codes for CARSPGQIPPGNTIYF.

This clone turned up a few times. The chain links TRBV9 to TRBJ1-1; no firm D call. CDR1 and CDR2 (germline): SGDLS, YYNGEE. The CDR3 runs to 14 residues. Deletions cut 4 bases from V and 1 base from J, with 11 bases between. In nucleotides, the CDR3 is TGTGCCAGCAGCCCCGAAAGCGCGAACACTGAAGCTTTCTTT. Amino acid sequence: CASSPESANTEAFF.

The table lists this clone with a few counts. This rearrangement joins TRBV7-3 to TRBJ2-6; D gene ambiguous. This CDR3 region has 13 residues. V was clipped by 4 bases and J by 2 bases, with 3 bases between them. Germline CDR1 reads SGHTA; CDR2 reads FQGTGA. CDR3 nucleotides: TGTGCCAGCAGCTGGCCTGGGGCCAACGTCCTGACTTTC. As protein: CASSWPGANVLTF.